The 20 T cell receptor beta chains reported below all come from one sample, sequenced in a study of early T cells in non-severe SARS-CoV-2 infection. TCRdb reanalysed the 5' RACE reads using MiXCR and keeps one entry per CDR3 protein. The data hold more than 85,000 distinct CDR3 sequences, with approximately 15% observed a single time. The sequenced sample was whole blood. These receptors were taken from an adult who was a healthcare worker with PCR-confirmed SARS-CoV-2 infection or an uninfected control (not recorded which).

There are many counts of this clonotype. The chain uses TRBV5-1 and TRBJ2-7; D perhaps matches TRBD1 (5 bases). In germline, CDR1 is SGHRS, CDR2 YFSETQ. V gave up 4 bases and J gave up 1 base, with 12 bases separating them. This CDR3 is built from 14 residues. As DNA, the CDR3 is TGCGCCAGCAGCACCAGGGCCTCTTCCTACGAGCAGTACTTC. It encodes CASSTRASSYEQYF. Full variable domain (missing parts from reference TRBV5-1 and TRBJ2-7): KAGVTQTPRYLIKTRGQQVTLSCSPISGHRSVSWYQQTPGQGLQFLFEYFSETQRNKGNFPGRFSGRQFSNSRSEMNVSTLELGDSALYLCASSTRASSYEQYFGPGTRLTVT.

This clonotype was seen repeatedly, ten times or more. The genes are TRBV9 and TRBJ2-1; 11 bases are a match to TRBD2. Losses at the gene ends were 2 bases for V and 8 bases for J; bases not matched to a gene: 12. The CDR3 runs 17 residues. Germline V gives CDR1 SGDLS, CDR2 YYNGEE. The CDR3: CASSVSLTSGDVYEQFF. Here the CDR3 DNA reads TGTGCCAGCAGCGTTTCGTTGACTAGCGGGGATGTCTATGAGCAGTTCTTC.

The gene calls are TRBV5-5 and TRBJ2-7, with D tentatively TRBD2 (5 bases). Looked up from germline, CDR1 is SGHKS and CDR2 is YYEKEE (reference sequence). The CDR3 has 15 amino acids. V gave up 1 base and J gave up 4 bases, with 15 bases separating them. The CDR3 reads CASSLKGFRDYEQYF. CDR3 bases: TGTGCCAGCAGCTTGAAGGGCTTCCGGGATTACGAGCAGTACTTC. The full variable domain, rest sourced from reference TRBV5-5 and TRBJ2-7, is DAGVTQSPTHLIKTRGQQVTLRCSPISGHKSVSWYQQVLGQGPQFIFQYYEKEERGRGNFPDRFSARQFPNYSSELNVNALLLGDSALYLCASSLKGFRDYEQYFGPGTRLTVT.

This clonotype was counted a few times. The genes are TRBV4-2 and TRBJ2-7; D remains ambiguous. CDR1 LGHNA and CDR2 YNFKEQ come from the germline V gene. V was pared by 2 bases and J by 0 bases, with 2 bases between. The CDR3 is made up of 12 amino acids. CDR3 amino acids: CASSQPSYEQYF. The CDR3 DNA follows: TGTGCCAGCAGCCAACCCTCCTACGAGCAGTACTTC.

The chain has TRBV30 and TRBJ2-2; 9 nucleotides align to TRBD2. Losses at the gene ends were 3 bases for V and 4 bases for J; bases not matched to a gene: 3. The CDR3 is made up of 14 amino acids. Germline V gene lookup returns CDR1 GTSNPN and CDR2 SVGIG (reference sequence). The CDR3: CAWRRGGPTGELFF. CDR3 coding DNA: TGTGCCTGGAGGCGGGGGGGCCCCACCGGGGAGCTGTTTTTT.

The CDR3: CASSMSDEQYF. DNA for the CDR3: TGTGCCAGTAGTATGAGCGACGAGCAGTACTTC. The rearrangement joins TRBV19 to TRBJ2-7, with unresolved D. The germline V and J ends were trimmed by 3 bases and 5 bases, with 5 bases remaining between them. The CDR3 extends over 11 amino acids. Germline V gene lookup returns CDR1 LNHDA and CDR2 SQIVND (reference sequence).

The table lists this clonotype with a few counts. The genes are TRBV18 and TRBJ1-5; D remains ambiguous. The length of the CDR3 is 13 residues. Germline CDR1 KGHSH, CDR2 LQKENI. V was clipped by 5 bases and J by 6 bases, with 11 bases between them. The CDR3 DNA reads TGTGCCAGCTCATCGACGACTTCTCAGCCCCAGCATTTT. This codes for CASSSTTSQPQHF.

This clonotype was recorded at least ten times. A junction boundary mismatches the germline segment, possibly from a read error. The chain recombines TRBV7-7 with TRBJ2-1; 11 bases fit TRBD1. Germline assignment: CDR1 SSHAT and CDR2 FNYEAQ (reference sequence). CDR3 length: 14 amino acids. CDR3 protein: CASSKGTGGNEQFF. The CDR3 DNA follows: TGTGCTAGCAGCAAGGGGACAGGGGGCAATGAGCAGTTCTTC. The full variable domain, in which reference TRBV7-7 and TRBJ2-1 provide the parts outside the CDR3, is GAGVSQSPRYKVTKRGQDVTLRCDPISSHATLYWYQQALGQGPEFLTYFNYEAQPDKSGLPSDRFSAERPEGSISTLTIQRTEQRDSAMYRCASSKGTGGNEQFFGPGTRLTVL.

The chain uses TRBV29-1 and TRBJ1-2, with D perhaps TRBD1 (6 bases). V shed 7 bases and J shed 9 bases, with 15 bases lying between them. The germline CDR1 and CDR2 sequences are SQVTM and ANQGSEA. The CDR3 extends over 11 amino acids. The CDR3 is CSAQGGGCYTF. The CDR3 DNA reads TGCAGCGCCCAGGGAGGGGGATGCTACACCTTC.

This clonotype was counted at least ten times. The CDR3 region is CASSQDSWLATNEKLFF. CDR3 coding DNA: TGCGCCAGCAGCCAAGATTCTTGGCTTGCAACTAATGAAAAACTGTTTTTT. The rearrangement links TRBV4-3 to TRBJ1-4; D gene uncertain. The V end was cut by 0 bases, the J end by 0 bases, with 11 bases between. The CDR3 runs 17 residues. Germline lookup yields CDR1 LGHNA and CDR2 YSLEER.

The chain links TRBV6-4 to TRBJ1-2, with D tentatively TRBD1 (5 bases). CDR3 length equals 17 residues. Trimming pared 6 bases from V and 6 bases from J, leaving 26 bases between. CDR1 is MRHNA, CDR2 SNTAGT, per germline. This chain's CDR3 is CASSTGPDSLGADGYTF. CDR3 DNA: TGTGCCAGCAGCACGGGGCCCGACAGCTTAGGGGCGGATGGCTACACCTTC.

The CDR3: CASSDSLAGPDTQYF. The CDR3 DNA is TGTGCCAGCAGTGATTCCCTAGCGGGACCAGATACGCAGTATTTT. The gene calls are TRBV6-4 and TRBJ2-3; 9 nucleotides align to TRBD2. In germline, CDR1 is MRHNA, CDR2 SNTAGT. After removal of 3 bases from V and 4 bases from J, the junction contained 5 bases not matched to a gene. CDR3 length: 15 residues.

This clonotype showed up just a few times. This rearrangement joins TRBV5-6 to TRBJ2-6; the D is unclear. The germline V gene encodes CDR1 SGHDT and CDR2 YYEEEE. The CDR3 has 15 amino acids. V lost 3 bases to trimming and J lost 0 bases, with 7 bases between them. CDR3 sequence: CASSSADSGANVLTF. CDR3 DNA: TGTGCCAGCAGCTCCGCGGACTCTGGGGCCAACGTCCTGACTTTC. The complete variable domain, with remaining parts taken from reference TRBV5-6 and TRBJ2-6, reads DAGVTQSPTHLIKTRGQQVTLRCSPKSGHDTVSWYQQALGQGPQFIFQYYEEEERQRGNFPDRFSGHQFPNYSSELNVNALLLGDSALYLCASSSADSGANVLTFGAGSRLTVL.

This chain uses TRBV19 with TRBJ1-5, with 9 nucleotides matching TRBD1. V lost 5 bases, J lost 5 bases, and 7 bases stayed unmatched. The CDR3 is made up of 15 amino acids. The germline V gene encodes CDR1 LNHDA and CDR2 SQIVND (reference sequence). The CDR3 DNA reads as TGTGCCAGTAGTGAACCGGGACAGGGAGATCAGCCCCAGCATTTT. Protein: CASSEPGQGDQPQHF.

The gene calls are TRBV30 and TRBJ2-1; no reliable D call. CDR1 and CDR2 from the germline V gene are GTSNPN and SVGIG (reference sequence). The V and J ends lost 3 bases and 3 bases respectively, with 9 bases between them. This CDR3 comprises 13 residues. In DNA, the CDR3 is TGTGCCTGGAGGATATCTAACTACAATGAGCAGTTCTTC. It encodes CAWRISNYNEQFF. The whole variable domain, filled in from reference TRBV30 and TRBJ2-1, reads SQTIHQWPATLVQPVGSPLSLECTVEGTSNPNLYWYRQAAGRGLQLLFYSVGIGQISSEVPQNLSASRPQDRQFILSSKKLLLSDSGFYLCAWRISNYNEQFFGPGTRLTVL.

This clonotype was detected only a few times. The J gene is TRBJ2-2, the V gene TRBV7-6; weak D call: TRBD1 (6 bases). The CDR3 runs 16 residues. The V gene lost 2 bases and the J gene lost 4 bases, with 14 bases spanning the gap. CDR1 is SGHVS and CDR2 is FNYEAQ in the germline V gene. The CDR3, as DNA: TGTGCCAGCAGCTTAATGGGGGCCTATGTCACCGGGGAGCTGTTTTTT. It specifies CASSLMGAYVTGELFF.

This chain joins TRBV5-1 and TRBJ2-7; D may be TRBD2 (6 bases). The V end lost 1 base, the J end lost 2 bases, and 22 bases lay between the germline ends. Germline-derived CDR1 and CDR2 are SGHRS and YFSETQ. CDR3 length equals 18 residues. CDR3 nucleotides: TGCGCCAGCAGCTTGCCAAGCCCAACTAGTGGGAGGACCTACGAGCAGTACTTC. It is translated as CASSLPSPTSGRTYEQYF.

There are many counts of this clonotype. At one of its ends the junction is not consistent with the germline gene, which may arise from a read error. The chain carries TRBV14 and TRBJ2-7; no firm D call. There are 13 residues in the CDR3. Germline CDR1 and CDR2: SGHDN and FVKESK. The CDR3 here is CASSLGGSYEQYF. CDR3 DNA sequence: TGCGCCAGCAGCTTGGGCGGTTCCTACGAGCAGTACTTC.

The chain carries TRBV10-3 and TRBJ2-7; 9 nucleotides agree with TRBD1. The V gene's germline CDR1 is ENHRY and CDR2 SYGVKD. This CDR3 contains 13 residues. The V gene end was trimmed by 2 bases and the J gene end by 7 bases; junction bases not matched to a gene: 3. The CDR3 DNA is TGTGCCATCAGTGAGCAGGGACAGGGAGAGCAGTACTTC. This translates into CAISEQGQGEQYF.

This clonotype was observed a few times. The chain joins TRBV6-1 to TRBJ1-6, with TRBD1 as a possible D gene (5 bases). CDR1 and CDR2 (germline): MNHNS, SASEGT. CDR3 length equals 13 residues. With 5 bases removed from V and 7 bases from J, the gap between germline ends came to 9 bases. The CDR3 region has the DNA TGTGCCAGCAGTCGGGACGTCAATTCACCCCTCCACTTT. Its translation: CASSRDVNSPLHF.